The T cell receptor (beta chain) under discussion was sequenced for a study of molecular identifiers for immune sequencing clone quantification. General study points: For effector cells, clones above 20 RNA copies held over 97% of molecules; for naive cells, under 1%.

To note about this clonotype: Its target is not known.

One entry per CDR3 protein results from TCRdb running MiXCR on the PCR reads. The data contain about 640,000 distinct CDR3 sequences, about 20% of them singletons. The CDR3 has 14 amino acids. The germline V and J ends were trimmed by 4 bases and 3 bases, with 12 bases remaining between them. Per germline, CDR1 MNHEY and CDR2 SVGAGI. Sorting isolated naive CD8 T cells as CD8+CD4-CCR7+CD45RA+ events. The chain has TRBV6-5 and TRBJ1-2; D may be TRBD1 (5 bases). This TCR was recovered from a human donor in good health. Some libraries in this study had Jurkat cell RNA spiked in. The sequencing sample was made of naive CD8+ T cells from blood, with Jurkat cell RNA spiked in. Subset reported: FACS-sorted CD8+CD4-CCR7+CD45RA+ naive T cells. CDR3 DNA sequence: TGTGCCAGCAGTTTCCTGACAGACCACTATGGCTACACCTTC. It specifies CASSFLTDHYGYTF.